The 2 T cell receptor beta chains in this list originate from one sample, sequenced in a study of blood T cell repertoires in COVID-19. Profiled with immunoSEQ multiplex PCR; TCRdb holds only in-frame clones, not every one. The sample lists about 130,000 clones, approximately 84% occurring once. The sequenced material came from peripheral blood. These receptors were obtained from a human donor in a cohort sampled during active COVID-19.

The chain couples TRBV19 to TRBJ2-5; weak D call: TRBD2 (6 bases). With 4 bases removed from V and 2 bases from J, the gap between germline ends came to 14 bases. There are 15 residues in the CDR3. From germline, CDR1 is LNHDA and CDR2 SQIVND (reference sequence). The CDR3 sequence is CASSSRWGEQETQYF. CDR3 coding DNA: TGTGCCAGTAGTAGCCGATGGGGGGAGCAAGAGACCCAGTACTTC.

V and J are TRBV19 and TRBJ1-1, with 10 bases lining up with TRBD1. CDR1 and CDR2 (germline): LNHDA, SQIVND (reference sequence). J gave up 11 bases and V 0 bases, and 6 bases lay outside the gene matches. CDR3 length: 14 amino acids. DNA for the CDR3: TGTGCCAGTAGTATAGAGGAGACAGGGGGCACGGCTTTCTTT. This codes for CASSIEETGGTAFF.